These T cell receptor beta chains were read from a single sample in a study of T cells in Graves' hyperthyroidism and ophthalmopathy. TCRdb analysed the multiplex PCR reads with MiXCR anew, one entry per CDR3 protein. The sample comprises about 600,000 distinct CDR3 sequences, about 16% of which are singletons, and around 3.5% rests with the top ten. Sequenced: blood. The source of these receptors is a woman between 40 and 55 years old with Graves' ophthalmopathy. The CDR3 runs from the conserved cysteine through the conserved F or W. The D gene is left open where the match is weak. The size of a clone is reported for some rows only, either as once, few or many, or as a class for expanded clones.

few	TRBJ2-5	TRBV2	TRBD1	CASHVTGGPETQYF	TGTGCCAGCCACGTGACAGGGGGCCCAGAGACCCAGTACTTC
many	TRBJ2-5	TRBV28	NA	CASGAVQETQYF	TGTGCCAGTGGGGCAGTTCAAGAGACCCAGTACTTC
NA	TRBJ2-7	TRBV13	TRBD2	CASSTGLAGGPTYEQYF	TGTGCCAGCAGCACCGGACTAGCGGGAGGGCCCACCTACGAGCAGTACTTC
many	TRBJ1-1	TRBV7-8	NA	CASSLSEVIQAFF	TGTGCCAGCAGCTTATCAGAAGTGATTCAGGCTTTCTTT
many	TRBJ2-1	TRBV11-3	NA	CASSLVPGASYNEQFF	TGTGCCAGCAGCTTAGTACCCGGAGCCTCCTACAATGAGCAGTTCTTC
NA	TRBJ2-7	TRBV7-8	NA	CASSFRAQGMIYEQYF	TGTGCCAGCAGCTTCAGGGCCCAGGGGATGATCTACGAGCAGTACTTC
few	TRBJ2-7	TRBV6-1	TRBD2	CASSGRLAGDYEQYF	TGTGCCAGCAGTGGGCGACTAGCGGGAGACTACGAGCAGTACTTC
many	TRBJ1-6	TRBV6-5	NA	CASSYSRGVDSPLHF	TGTGCCAGCAGTTACTCCAGGGGAGTTGATTCACCCCTCCACTTT
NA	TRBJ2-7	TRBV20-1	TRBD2	CSASGTSGRAFEQYF	TGCAGCGCCTCCGGGACTAGCGGGAGAGCATTCGAGCAGTACTTC
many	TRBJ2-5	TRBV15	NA	CATSRGGTQETQYF	TGTGCCACCAGCAGAGGAGGGACCCAAGAGACCCAGTACTTC
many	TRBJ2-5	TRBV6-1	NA	CASELAETQYF	TGTGCCAGCGAACTTGCCGAGACCCAGTACTTC
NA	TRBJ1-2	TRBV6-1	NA	CASGKTDSYGYTF	TGTGCCAGCGGAAAAACAGACTCTTATGGCTACACCTTC
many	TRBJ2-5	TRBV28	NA	CATGPWDVNQETQYF	TGTGCCACTGGCCCCTGGGACGTAAACCAAGAGACCCAGTACTTC
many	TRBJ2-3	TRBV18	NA	CASSPAGGTSTDTQYF	TGTGCCAGCTCACCCGCAGGCGGAACTAGCACAGATACGCAGTATTTT
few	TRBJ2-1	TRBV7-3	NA	CASSPDGHRKGEQFF	TGTGCCAGCAGCCCGGATGGACATCGGAAGGGTGAGCAGTTCTTC
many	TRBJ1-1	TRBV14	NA	CASSQGGANTEAFF	TGTGCCAGCAGCCAAGGGGGAGCGAACACTGAAGCTTTCTTT
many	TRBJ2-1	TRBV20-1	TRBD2	CSASESGSRNEQFF	TGCAGTGCTAGCGAGAGCGGGAGTAGAAATGAGCAGTTCTTC
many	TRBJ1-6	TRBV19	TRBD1	CAAGTGYPLHF	TGTGCCGCAGGGACAGGGTACCCCCTCCACTTT
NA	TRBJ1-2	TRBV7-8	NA	CASSLVRTSGGYTF	TGTGCCAGCAGCTTAGTCCGGACAAGCGGAGGCTACACCTTC
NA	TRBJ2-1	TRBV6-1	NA	CASTELESYNEQFF	TGTGCCAGCACCGAACTAGAGTCCTACAATGAGCAGTTCTTC
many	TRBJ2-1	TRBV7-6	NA	CASSPLGASGYNEQFF	TGTGCCAGCAGCCCCCTGGGGGCTAGCGGCTACAATGAGCAGTTCTTC
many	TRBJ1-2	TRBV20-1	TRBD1	CSARARGYGYTF	TGCAGTGCTCGTGCCAGGGGGTATGGCTACACCTTC
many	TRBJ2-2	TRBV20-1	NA	CSATLPGVAGELFF	TGCAGTGCCACACTCCCGGGGGTCGCCGGGGAGCTGTTTTTT
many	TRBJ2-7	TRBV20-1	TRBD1	CSARGTGGFHYEQYF	TGCAGTGCTAGGGGGACAGGGGGTTTTCACTACGAGCAGTACTTC
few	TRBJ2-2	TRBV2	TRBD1	CASRDRADTGELFF	TGTGCCAGCAGGGACAGGGCTGATACCGGGGAGCTGTTTTTT
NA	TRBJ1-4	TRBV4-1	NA	CASSQDRREKLFF	TGTGCCAGCAGCCAAGACAGGAGGGAAAAACTGTTTTTT
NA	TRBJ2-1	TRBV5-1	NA	CASSKDYYNEQFF	TGCGCCAGCAGCAAGGACTATTACAATGAGCAGTTCTTC
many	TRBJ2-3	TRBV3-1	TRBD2	CASSPGTSFSTDTQYF	TGTGCCAGCAGCCCCGGGACTAGTTTTAGCACAGATACGCAGTATTTT
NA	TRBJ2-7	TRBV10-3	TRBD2	CAISDPGLAGARTYEQYF	TGTGCCATCAGTGATCCTGGACTAGCGGGAGCTAGGACCTACGAGCAGTACTTC
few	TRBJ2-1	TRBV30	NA	CAWSQYNEQFF	TGTGCCTGGTCACAGTACAATGAGCAGTTCTTC
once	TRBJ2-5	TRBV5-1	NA	CASSLGAAHTRRQETQYF	TGCGCCAGCAGCTTGGGGGCAGCCCACACAAGACGACAAGAGACCCAGTACTTC
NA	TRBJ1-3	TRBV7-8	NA	CASSFRAPESSGNTIYF	TGTGCCAGCAGCTTCAGGGCGCCGGAGAGCTCTGGAAACACCATATATTTT
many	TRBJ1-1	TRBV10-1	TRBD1	CASSGGQSTEAFF	TGCGCCAGCAGTGGGGGACAGTCCACTGAAGCTTTCTTT
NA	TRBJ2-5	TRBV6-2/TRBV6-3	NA	CASSPDTFNQETQYF	TGTGCCAGCAGCCCAGACACCTTTAACCAAGAGACCCAGTACTTC
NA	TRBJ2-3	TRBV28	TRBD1	CASSLYLGTGEGTQYF	TGTGCCAGCAGTTTATACCTTGGGACAGGGGAGGGTACGCAGTATTTT
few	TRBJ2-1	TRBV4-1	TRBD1	CASSQDPGGHYNEQFF	TGCGCCAGCAGCCAAGATCCAGGGGGCCATTACAATGAGCAGTTCTTC
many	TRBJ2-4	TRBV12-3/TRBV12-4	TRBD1	CASSRGQGAMAKNIQYF	TGTGCCAGCAGTCGAGGACAGGGGGCAATGGCCAAAAACATTCAGTACTTC
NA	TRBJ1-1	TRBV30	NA	CAWSAGVGAFF	TGTGCCTGGAGTGCGGGGGTAGGAGCTTTCTTT
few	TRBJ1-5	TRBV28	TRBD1	CASTQGTGVNQPQHF	TGTGCCAGCACCCAGGGGACAGGGGTTAATCAGCCCCAGCATTTT
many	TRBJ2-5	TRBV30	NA	CATESGTQETQYF	TGTGCCACCGAAAGCGGAACCCAAGAGACCCAGTACTTC
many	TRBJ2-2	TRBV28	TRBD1	CASSFGQGHAGELFF	TGTGCCAGCAGTTTTGGACAGGGCCACGCCGGGGAGCTGTTTTTT
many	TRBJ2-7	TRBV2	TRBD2	CASSEATSGIVYEQYF	TGTGCCAGCAGTGAAGCGACTAGCGGGATCGTCTACGAGCAGTACTTC